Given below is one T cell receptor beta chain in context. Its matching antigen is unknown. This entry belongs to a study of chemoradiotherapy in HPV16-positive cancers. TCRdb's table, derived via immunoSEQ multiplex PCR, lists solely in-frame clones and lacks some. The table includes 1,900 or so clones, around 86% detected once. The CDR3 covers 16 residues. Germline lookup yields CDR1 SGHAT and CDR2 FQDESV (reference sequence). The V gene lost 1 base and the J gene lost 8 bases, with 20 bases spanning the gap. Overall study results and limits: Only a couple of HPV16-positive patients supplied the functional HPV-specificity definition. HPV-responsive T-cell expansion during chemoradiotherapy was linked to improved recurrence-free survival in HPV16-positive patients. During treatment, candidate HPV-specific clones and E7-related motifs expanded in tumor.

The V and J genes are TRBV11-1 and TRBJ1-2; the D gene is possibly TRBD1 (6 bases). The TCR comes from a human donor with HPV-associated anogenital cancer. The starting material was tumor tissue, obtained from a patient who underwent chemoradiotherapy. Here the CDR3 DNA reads TGTGCCAGCAGCTTAGTATCCAGGGGAAAGGTAGGCGGCTACACCTTC. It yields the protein CASSLVSRGKVGGYTF.